The 26 T cell receptor beta chains given below trace back to one sample, sequenced in a study of cytomegalovirus exposure and HLA in healthy donors. The PCR used 60 Vbeta and 13 Jbeta primers. Data came from immunoSEQ multiplex PCR; TCRdb stores just in-frame clones and leaves some out. The sample records around 200,000 clones, just under 75% being singletons. Sequencing was done on a sample of PBMCs. These TCRs come from a man younger than 45 in good health and CMV-seropositive.

The chain joins TRBV19 to TRBJ2-5; TRBD2 agrees at 7 bases. After removal of 7 bases from V and 5 bases from J, the junction contained 7 bases not matched to a gene. In germline, CDR1 is LNHDA, CDR2 SQIVND (reference sequence). This CDR3 has 13 amino acids. CDR3 region: CASMRESDETQYF. The CDR3 nucleotides read TGTGCCAGTATGCGGGAGAGCGACGAGACCCAGTACTTC.

This chain links TRBV5-1 with TRBJ2-1, with 9 bases fitting TRBD1. V lost 1 base to trimming and J lost 7 bases; unmatched junction nucleotides: 6. The V gene's germline CDR1 is SGHRS and CDR2 YFSETQ. The CDR3 consists of 15 residues. DNA of the CDR3: TGCGCCAGCAGCTTGAGGGGACAGGGATGGAATGAGCAGTTCTTC. Translation: CASSLRGQGWNEQFF. Together with reference TRBV5-1 and TRBJ2-1, the CDR3 gives the full variable domain: KAGVTQTPRYLIKTRGQQVTLSCSPISGHRSVSWYQQTPGQGLQFLFEYFSETQRNKGNFPGRFSGRQFSNSRSEMNVSTLELGDSALYLCASSLRGQGWNEQFFGPGTRLTVL.

The chain is built from TRBV6-5 and TRBJ2-3, with 7 bases that match TRBD2. Losses at the gene ends were 6 bases for V and 1 base for J; bases not matched to a gene: 4. The CDR3 totals 14 residues. CDR1 and CDR2 (germline): MNHEY, SVGAGI. For the CDR3, the DNA is TGTGCCAGCAGACCCGCGGGAGGCACAGATACGCAGTATTTT. It yields the protein CASRPAGGTDTQYF.

This chain's CDR3 is CASSYWDRDQETQYF. The CDR3 coding sequence is TGTGCCAGCAGTTACTGGGACAGGGACCAAGAGACCCAGTACTTC. The chain combines TRBV6-6 with TRBJ2-5, with 9 bases identical to TRBD1. V shed 1 base and J 0 bases; nucleotides not matched to a gene: 0. This CDR3 has 15 residues. The V gene's germline CDR1 is MNHNY and CDR2 SVGAGI (reference sequence).

This sequence joins TRBV4-1 and TRBJ1-3; weak D call: TRBD1 (6 bases). Germline loops: CDR1 MGHRA, CDR2 YSYEKL. With 4 bases removed from V and 0 bases from J, the gap between germline ends came to 10 bases. The CDR3 runs to 15 residues. The CDR3 reads CASSPRTASGNTIYF. In nucleotides, the CDR3 is TGCGCCAGCAGCCCTCGGACAGCCTCTGGAAACACCATATATTTT.

The rearrangement uses TRBV4-2 and TRBJ2-1, with 9 bases identical to TRBD1. The J segment lost 2 bases and the V segment lost 1 base, leaving 9 bases of the junction unmatched. CDR3 length equals 18 residues. Germline assignment: CDR1 LGHNA and CDR2 YNFKEQ. CDR3 protein: CASSQGGSQGATYNEQFF. The CDR3 DNA is TGTGCCAGCAGCCAAGGGGGGTCACAGGGGGCGACCTACAATGAGCAGTTCTTC.

This clone was found a few times. This sequence joins TRBV9 and TRBJ1-5; D is possibly TRBD1 (6 bases). Germline CDR1 SGDLS, CDR2 YYNGEE. The V and J ends lost 0 bases and 5 bases respectively, with 9 bases between them. This CDR3 has 14 residues. In DNA, the CDR3 is TGTGCCAGCAGCGTAGGACAGGTAGATCAGCCCCAGCATTTT. Its translation: CASSVGQVDQPQHF.

This chain joins TRBV18 and TRBJ1-2; D remains ambiguous. The ends were cut back, 0 bases at V and 8 bases at J, with 7 bases in the middle. Per the germline V gene, CDR1 is KGHSH and CDR2 is LQKENI. CDR3 length equals 12 residues. The CDR3 sequence: CASSPPVEGYTF. In DNA, the CDR3 is TGTGCCAGCTCACCACCGGTGGAGGGCTACACCTTC. The full variable domain, completed using reference TRBV18 and TRBJ1-2, is NAGVMQNPRHLVRRRGQEARLRCSPMKGHSHVYWYRQLPEEGLKFMVYLQKENIIDESGMPKERFSAEFPKEGPSILRIQQVVRGDSAAYFCASSPPVEGYTFGSGTRLTVV.

This chain joins TRBV4-3 and TRBJ2-5; TRBD2 aligns across 7 bases. V was pared by 0 bases and J by 5 bases, with 9 bases of the junction left unmatched. The CDR3 is 16 amino acids. Germline V gene lookup returns CDR1 LGHNA and CDR2 YSLEER. In nucleotides, the CDR3 is TGCGCCAGCAGCCAAGATCCTAGCGGAGAGGCGGAGACCCAGTACTTC. It yields the protein CASSQDPSGEAETQYF.

This rearrangement joins TRBV30 to TRBJ1-3; D gene uncertain. The V end was cut by 7 bases, the J end by 0 bases, with 7 bases between. The CDR3 totals 12 residues. Germline V gene sequence: CDR1 GTSNPN, CDR2 SVGIG (reference sequence). In DNA, the CDR3 is TGTGCCTACGGACTCTCTGGAAACACCATATATTTT. Translated: CAYGLSGNTIYF.

This clone was seen more than once but under ten times. The chain couples TRBV20-1 to TRBJ2-1, with 9 bases fitting TRBD2. V trimming: 5 bases; J trimming: 14 bases; junction bases outside the gene matches: 7. Germline V gene sequence: CDR1 DFQATT, CDR2 SNEGSKA (reference sequence). The CDR3 runs to 11 residues. The CDR3 region has the DNA TGCAGTGCTCCCCGGATAGCGGGAGAGTTCTTC. It encodes CSAPRIAGEFF.

The CDR3 bases are TGTGCCAGCACGCGACAGGGGAGCACTGAAGCTTTCTTT. Amino acid sequence: CASTRQGSTEAFF. V and J are TRBV7-9 and TRBJ1-1, with 8 nucleotides matching TRBD1. The CDR3 is 13 residues long. V dropped 7 bases and J dropped 4; count of bases not matched to a gene: 5. Germline V lookup: CDR1 SEHNR, CDR2 FQNEAQ (reference sequence).

The chain recombines TRBV30 with TRBJ2-2; D gene uncertain. The V end lost 0 bases, the J end lost 4 bases, and 9 bases lay between the germline ends. The CDR3 totals 14 residues. In germline, CDR1 is GTSNPN, CDR2 SVGIG (reference sequence). The CDR3 loop reads CAWSVSRFTGELFF. CDR3 sequence (DNA): TGTGCCTGGAGTGTATCGCGCTTCACCGGGGAGCTGTTTTTT.

This chain links TRBV6-1 with TRBJ2-1; D is unclear. Per germline, CDR1 MNHNS and CDR2 SASEGT. The CDR3 extends over 16 amino acids. V lost 2 bases to trimming and J lost 0 bases, with 11 bases between them. The CDR3: CASSEWLGGSYNEQFF. The CDR3 DNA is TGTGCCAGCAGTGAATGGTTAGGCGGCTCCTACAATGAGCAGTTCTTC.

DNA of the CDR3: TGTGCCAGCAGCGCCCCGACAGGGCTGGTGATAGGGAACACTGAAGCTTTCTTT. Protein: CASSAPTGLVIGNTEAFF. The genes are TRBV9 and TRBJ1-1; 7 positions agree with TRBD1. The J segment lost 1 base and the V segment lost 3 bases, leaving 15 bases of the junction unmatched. Germline values: CDR1 SGDLS, CDR2 YYNGEE. The CDR3 is 18 amino acids.

This clone was recorded a few times. The chain couples TRBV9 to TRBJ1-5, with D uncertain. The CDR3 is 14 amino acids. Germline loops: CDR1 SGDLS, CDR2 YYNGEE. V lost 3 bases, J lost 5 bases, and 12 bases lay in between. Written as DNA, the CDR3 is TGTGCCAGCAGCGCGGGGATTAAGGATCAGCCCCAGCATTTT. This encodes CASSAGIKDQPQHF.

The rearrangement links TRBV30 to TRBJ2-5, with D hard to call. Trimming removed 5 bases from V and 3 bases from J, with 4 bases in between. CDR1 is GTSNPN and CDR2 is SVGIG in the germline V gene (reference sequence). CDR3 length: 10 amino acids. CDR3 sequence reads: CAWGEETQYF. The CDR3 DNA is TGTGCCTGGGGAGAAGAGACCCAGTACTTC.

With respect to this clone: Other DNA sequences in this sample translate to the same CDR3. CDR3 nucleotides: TGTGCCAGCAGTCGCTCCCCGGGGGGCTCCTACGAGCAGTACTTC. Translating gives CASSRSPGGSYEQYF. The chain combines TRBV6-5 with TRBJ2-7, with 7 bases matching TRBD2. The CDR3 sequence is 15 residues long. Germline assignment: CDR1 MNHEY and CDR2 SVGAGI. Germline trimming cut 5 bases from V and 0 bases from J; bases unmatched to any gene: 7.

J is TRBJ2-2 and V is TRBV25-1; unclear D gene. Germline CDR1 reads MGHDK; CDR2 reads SYGVNS. The length of the CDR3 is 15 residues. V was pared by 2 bases and J by 1 base, with 8 bases between. CDR3 sequence reads: CASSETRQNTGELFF. CDR3 DNA: TGTGCCAGCAGTGAAACCCGACAGAACACCGGGGAGCTGTTTTTT.

The chain carries TRBV29-1 and TRBJ2-3, with a possible D match to TRBD2 (5 bases). This CDR3 has 14 residues. From germline, CDR1 is SQVTM and CDR2 ANQGSEA. Trimming stripped 3 bases from V and 8 bases from J, with 18 bases between. The CDR3 DNA reads TGCAGCGTTGATCCCCGTCACGGGGTTGGTACGCAGTATTTT. Amino acids: CSVDPRHGVGTQYF.

This clone has a handful of counts. V and J are TRBV6-5 and TRBJ2-3; TRBD2 agrees at 8 bases. The length of the CDR3 is 14 residues. Germline CDR1 MNHEY, CDR2 SVGAGI. V was clipped by 7 bases and J by 0 bases; unmatched bases: 3. The CDR3 coding sequence is TGTGCCAGCACCCGGGGGGGGAGCACAGATACGCAGTATTTT. Its translation: CASTRGGSTDTQYF.

The CDR3 DNA follows: TGTGCCAGTGTGGACAGGCCCTATCAGCCCCAGCATTTT. The encoded protein is CASVDRPYQPQHF. The chain uses TRBV28 and TRBJ1-5, with 7 positions matching TRBD1. The junction had 7 bases not matched to a gene; V was cut back by 9 bases and J by 5 bases. From germline, CDR1 is MDHEN and CDR2 SYDVKM. CDR3 length equals 13 residues.

V is TRBV6-5 and J is TRBJ2-7; 12 bases line up with TRBD1. This CDR3 is built from 14 residues. Germline trimming cut 5 bases from V and 7 bases from J; bases unmatched to any gene: 6. Germline V gene data show CDR1 as MNHEY and CDR2 as SVGAGI. CDR3 coding DNA: TGTGCCAGCAGTCTCCGGGACAGGGGGCAGGAGCAGTACTTC. Its protein is CASSLRDRGQEQYF.

In its sample, this clone was seen a few times. J is TRBJ1-5 and V is TRBV28; the match to TRBD1 covers 8 bases. Germline CDR1 is MDHEN and CDR2 is SYDVKM. The CDR3 runs 16 residues. V was clipped by 5 bases and J by 3 bases; unmatched bases: 9. CDR3 sequence (DNA): TGTGCCAGCAGTCCCCAAGGACAGGGCCACAATCAGCCCCAGCATTTT. Protein product: CASSPQGQGHNQPQHF.

The gene calls are TRBV6-4 and TRBJ2-1, with D possibly TRBD2 on 6 matching bases. Trimming left V 0 bases short and J 7 bases short, with 16 bases between. From germline, CDR1 is MRHNA and CDR2 SNTAGT. This CDR3 region has 16 residues. In DNA, the CDR3 is TGTGCCAGCAGTGACTCGATACTAGCCCCGAGGAATGAGCAGTTCTTC. Residues: CASSDSILAPRNEQFF.

The chain is built from TRBV6-5 and TRBJ2-7, with 10 bases aligning to TRBD2. Germline V gene lookup returns CDR1 MNHEY and CDR2 SVGAGI. The CDR3 is made up of 13 amino acids. Losses at the gene ends were 5 bases for V and 9 bases for J; bases not matched to a gene: 7. The CDR3 coding sequence is TGTGCCAGCAGTAGCGGGGGGGCCTCTGGGCAGTACTTC. This codes for CASSSGGASGQYF.